This T cell receptor (beta chain) is drawn from a study of T cells after yellow fever vaccination. Study-level results: Post-booster samples contained most primary-vaccination clones (approximately 96% CD4, approximately 88% CD8).

As regards this clonotype: Its target is unknown.

CDR3 length: 14 amino acids. Germline V gene sequence: CDR1 SNHLY, CDR2 FYNNEI. The V and J ends lost 0 bases and 1 base respectively, with 7 bases between them. TCRdb re-called the 5' RACE reads through MiXCR, storing one row per CDR3 protein. The sample contains a few hundred thousand distinct CDR3 sequences, roughly 9% of which appear only once. The sequences come from CD4+ T cells sorted from PBMCs, collected 5 days after the yellow fever booster vaccination. V gene TRBV2 combines with J gene TRBJ2-7; D ambiguous. This sequence was found in a man aged 18 to 29 who received the YFV17D yellow fever vaccine. The CDR3 sequence: CASSEALFSYEQYV. CDR3 nucleotides: TGTGCCAGCAGTGAAGCACTCTTTTCCTACGAGCAGTACGTC.